Each of the 5 T cell receptor beta chains below was sequenced from the same sample in a study of T-cell reconstitution after alpha-beta-depleted transplantation in children. Researchers prepared the TCRbeta library using unique molecular identifiers, the study reports. TCRdb called the PCR reads again in MiXCR, with one record for every CDR3 protein. In the table there are roughly 400,000 distinct CDR3 sequences, 43% of which are singletons. The source material was PBMCs, sampled before TCRalphabeta/CD19-depleted stem cell transplant. All receptors derive from a girl aged 2 to 9 with aplastic anemia, due to receive a stem cell transplant.

This clonotype was detected a few times. The V and J genes are TRBV24-1 and TRBJ2-5; 11 bases are shared with TRBD2. V gave up 4 bases and J gave up 1 base; unmatched junction bases: 4. This CDR3 has 16 residues. Per germline, CDR1 KGHDR and CDR2 SFDVKD. The CDR3 bases are TGTGCCACCAGTGACCTGACTAGCGGGGCCCAAGAGACCCAGTACTTC. Its translation: CATSDLTSGAQETQYF.

The chain couples TRBV10-1 to TRBJ2-7, with D perhaps being TRBD1 or TRBD2 (5 bases each). The germline V and J ends were trimmed by 5 bases and 2 bases, with 13 bases remaining between them. The CDR3 length is 14 residues. Per the germline V gene, CDR1 is WNHNN and CDR2 is SYGVQD (reference sequence). In nucleotides, the CDR3 is TGCGCCAGCAGTACGGCAGGGACCCCCTACGAGCAGTACTTC. It encodes CASSTAGTPYEQYF.

The chain carries TRBV4-1 and TRBJ2-7, with 11 nucleotides matching TRBD2. V was pared by 5 bases and J by 2 bases, with 17 bases of the junction left unmatched. The CDR3 loop spans 19 amino acids. CDR1 MGHRA and CDR2 YSYEKL come from the germline V gene. CDR3 loop: CASSLRGLAGGKFTYEQYF. The CDR3 DNA sequence: TGCGCCAGCAGCTTGAGAGGCCTAGCGGGAGGAAAATTCACCTACGAGCAGTACTTC.

J is TRBJ2-6 and V is TRBV5-4, with no clear D. CDR3 size: 16 residues. Per germline, CDR1 SGHNT and CDR2 YYREEE (reference sequence). V gave up 0 bases and J gave up 0 bases, with 7 bases separating them. The chain's CDR3 is CASSLAEISGANVLTF. CDR3 nucleotide sequence: TGTGCCAGCAGCTTGGCCGAGATCTCTGGGGCCAACGTCCTGACTTTC.

The chain joins TRBV5-1 to TRBJ1-2, with no clear D. V lost 4 bases and J lost 0, with 10 bases in between. The CDR3 has 14 amino acids. Germline CDR1 and CDR2: SGHRS and YFSETQ. DNA of the CDR3: TGCGCCAGCAGCGAACAGAGCTCTAACTATGGCTACACCTTC. It specifies CASSEQSSNYGYTF.